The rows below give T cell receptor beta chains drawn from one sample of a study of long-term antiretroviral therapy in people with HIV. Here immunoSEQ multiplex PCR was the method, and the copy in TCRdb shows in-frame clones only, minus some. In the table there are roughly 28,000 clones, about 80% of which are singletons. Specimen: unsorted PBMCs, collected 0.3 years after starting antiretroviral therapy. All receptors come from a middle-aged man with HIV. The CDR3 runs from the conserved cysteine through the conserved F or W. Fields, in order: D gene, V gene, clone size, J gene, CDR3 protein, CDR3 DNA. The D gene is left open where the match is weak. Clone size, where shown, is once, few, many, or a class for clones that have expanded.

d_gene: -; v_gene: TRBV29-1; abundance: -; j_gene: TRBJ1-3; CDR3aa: CSVVTGRAGNTIYF; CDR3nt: TGCAGCGTTGTGACCGGAAGAGCTGGAAACACCATATATTTT
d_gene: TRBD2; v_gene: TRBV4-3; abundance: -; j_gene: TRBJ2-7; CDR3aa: CASSQDWLAGPYEQYF; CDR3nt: TGCGCCAGCAGCCAAGATTGGCTAGCGGGCCCCTACGAGCAGTACTTC
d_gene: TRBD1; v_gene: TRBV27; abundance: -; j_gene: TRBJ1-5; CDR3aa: CASSLSTGRNQPQHF; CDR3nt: TGTGCCAGCAGTTTATCGACAGGGCGGAATCAGCCCCAGCATTTT
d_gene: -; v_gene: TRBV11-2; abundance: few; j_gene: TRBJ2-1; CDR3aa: CASSLDEHGGTYNEQFF; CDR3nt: TGTGCCAGCAGCTTAGATGAACATGGGGGGACCTACAATGAGCAGTTCTTC
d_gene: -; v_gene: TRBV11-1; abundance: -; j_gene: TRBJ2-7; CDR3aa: CASSKTGSSYEQYF; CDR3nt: TGTGCCAGCAGCAAGACAGGATCCTCCTACGAGCAGTACTTC
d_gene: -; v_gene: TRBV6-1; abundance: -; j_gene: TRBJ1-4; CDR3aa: CASSDFEKLFF; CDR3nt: TGTGCCAGCAGTGACTTTGAAAAACTGTTTTTT
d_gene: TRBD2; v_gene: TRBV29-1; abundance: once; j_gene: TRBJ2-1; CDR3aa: CSVVGGRAMNEQFF; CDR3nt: TGCAGCGTTGTAGGCGGGAGGGCCATGAATGAGCAGTTCTTC
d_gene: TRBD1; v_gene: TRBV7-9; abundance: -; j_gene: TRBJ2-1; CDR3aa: CASSSPGQGYNEQFF; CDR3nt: TGTGCCAGCAGCTCCCCGGGACAGGGATACAATGAGCAGTTCTTC
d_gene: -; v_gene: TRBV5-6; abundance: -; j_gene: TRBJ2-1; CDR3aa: CASRILELGRWKSNEQFF; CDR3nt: TGTGCCAGCAGAATACTAGAGCTAGGGCGGTGGAAGAGCAATGAGCAGTTCTTC
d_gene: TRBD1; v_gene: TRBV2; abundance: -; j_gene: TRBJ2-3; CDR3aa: CASSEQGGTDTQYF; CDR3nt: TGTGCCAGCAGTGAACAGGGGGGCACAGATACGCAGTATTTT
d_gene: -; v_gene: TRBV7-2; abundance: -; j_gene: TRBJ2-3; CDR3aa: CASSLDMGSGTQYF; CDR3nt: TGTGCCAGCAGCTTAGATATGGGTTCAGGGACGCAGTATTTT
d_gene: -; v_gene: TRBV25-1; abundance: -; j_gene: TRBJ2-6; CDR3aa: CASSQGGGANVLTF; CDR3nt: TGTGCCAGCAGTCAGGGAGGTGGGGCCAACGTCCTGACTTTC
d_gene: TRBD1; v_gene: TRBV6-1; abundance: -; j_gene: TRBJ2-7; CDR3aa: CASSRDRQWDEQYF; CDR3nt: TGTGCCAGCAGCCGGGACAGGCAATGGGACGAGCAGTACTTC
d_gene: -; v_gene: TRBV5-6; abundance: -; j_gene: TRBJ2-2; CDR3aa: CASSPRYTGELFF; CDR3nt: TGTGCCAGCAGCCCCAGATACACCGGGGAGCTGTTTTTT
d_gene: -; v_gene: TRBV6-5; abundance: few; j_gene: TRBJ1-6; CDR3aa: CASSYRNGNSPLHF; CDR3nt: TGTGCCAGCAGTTACCGGAACGGCAATTCACCCCTCCACTTT
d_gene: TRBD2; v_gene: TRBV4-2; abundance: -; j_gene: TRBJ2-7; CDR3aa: CASSQGLAGAYEQYF; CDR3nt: TGTGCCAGCAGCCAAGGACTAGCGGGGGCCTACGAGCAGTACTTC
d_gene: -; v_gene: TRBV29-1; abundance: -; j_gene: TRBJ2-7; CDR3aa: CSVVSSYEQYF; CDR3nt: TGCAGCGTTGTCTCGTCCTACGAGCAGTACTTC
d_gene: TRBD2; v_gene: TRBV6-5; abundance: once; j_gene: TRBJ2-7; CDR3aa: CASSQSAGGPHEQYF; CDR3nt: TGTGCCAGCAGTCAGTCAGCGGGAGGGCCCCACGAGCAGTACTTC
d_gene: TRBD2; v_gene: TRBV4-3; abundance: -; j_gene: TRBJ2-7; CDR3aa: CASSQGLAPSYEQYF; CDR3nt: TGCGCCAGCAGCCAAGGACTAGCGCCGAGCTACGAGCAGTACTTC
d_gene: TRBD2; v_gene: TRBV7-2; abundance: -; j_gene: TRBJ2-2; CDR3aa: CASSFGGLAGGPSGELFF; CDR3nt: TGTGCCAGCAGCTTCGGGGGCTTAGCGGGGGGGCCGTCCGGGGAGCTGTTTTTT
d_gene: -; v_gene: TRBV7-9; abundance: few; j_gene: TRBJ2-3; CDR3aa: CASSLGVSTDTQYF; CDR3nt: TGTGCCAGCAGCTTAGGGGTGAGCACAGATACGCAGTATTTT
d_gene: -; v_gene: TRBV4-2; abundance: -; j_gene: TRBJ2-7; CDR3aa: CASSQDSGRPYEQYF; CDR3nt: TGTGCCAGCAGCCAAGATAGCGGCAGACCCTACGAGCAGTACTTC
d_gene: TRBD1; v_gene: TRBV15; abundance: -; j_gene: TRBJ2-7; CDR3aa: CATSRGGQGVYEQYF; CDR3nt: TGTGCCACCAGCAGAGGAGGACAGGGTGTCTACGAGCAGTACTTC
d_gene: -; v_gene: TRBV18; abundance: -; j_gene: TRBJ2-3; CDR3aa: CASSPRRAGTDTQYF; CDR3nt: TGTGCCAGCTCACCACGGCGGGCGGGCACAGATACGCAGTATTTT
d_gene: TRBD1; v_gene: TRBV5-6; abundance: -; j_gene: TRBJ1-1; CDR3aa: CASTRTGLYQAFF; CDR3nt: TGTGCCAGCACCAGGACAGGACTCTACCAAGCTTTCTTT
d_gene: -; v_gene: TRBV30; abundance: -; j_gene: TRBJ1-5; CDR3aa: CAWSVQGQPQHF; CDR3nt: TGTGCCTGGAGTGTACAGGGACAGCCCCAGCATTTT
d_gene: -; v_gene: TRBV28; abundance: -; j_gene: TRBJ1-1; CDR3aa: CASSPGQMYTEAFF; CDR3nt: TGTGCCAGCAGTCCCGGACAGATGTACACTGAAGCTTTCTTT
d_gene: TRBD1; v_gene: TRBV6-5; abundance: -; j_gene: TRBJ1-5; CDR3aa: CASSSQQGAVQPQHF; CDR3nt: TGTGCCAGCAGTTCCCAACAGGGGGCGGTTCAGCCCCAGCATTTT
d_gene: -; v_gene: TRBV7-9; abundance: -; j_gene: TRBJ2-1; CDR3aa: CASSLALGEEQFF; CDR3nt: TGTGCCAGCAGCTTAGCCCTGGGAGAGGAGCAGTTCTTC
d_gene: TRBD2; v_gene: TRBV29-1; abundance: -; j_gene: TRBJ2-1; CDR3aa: CSVERLAGDLEQFF; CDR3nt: TGCAGCGTGGAGAGACTAGCGGGGGACCTGGAGCAGTTCTTC
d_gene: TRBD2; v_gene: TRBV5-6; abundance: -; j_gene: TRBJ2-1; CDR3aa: CASSFGLASDNEQFF; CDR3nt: TGTGCCAGCAGCTTCGGACTAGCTAGCGACAATGAGCAGTTCTTC
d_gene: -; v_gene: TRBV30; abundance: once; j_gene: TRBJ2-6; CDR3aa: CAWSKGTGANVLTF; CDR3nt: TGTGCCTGGAGTAAGGGGACTGGGGCCAACGTCCTGACTTTC
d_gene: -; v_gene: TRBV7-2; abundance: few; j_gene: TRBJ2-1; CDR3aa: CASSSGLNEQFF; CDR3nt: TGTGCCAGCAGCTCGGGGCTCAATGAGCAGTTCTTC
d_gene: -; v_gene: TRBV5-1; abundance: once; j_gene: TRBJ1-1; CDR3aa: CASSLSQNTEAFF; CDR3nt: TGCGCCAGCAGCTTGAGCCAGAACACTGAAGCTTTCTTT
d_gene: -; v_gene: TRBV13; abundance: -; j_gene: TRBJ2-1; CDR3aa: CASSQMGRRGNNEQFF; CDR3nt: TGTGCCAGCAGCCAAATGGGGAGGAGGGGAAACAATGAGCAGTTCTTC
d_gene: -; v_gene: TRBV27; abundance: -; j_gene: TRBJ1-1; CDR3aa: CASSFAQGTEAFF; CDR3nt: TGTGCCAGCAGTTTCGCGCAGGGCACTGAAGCTTTCTTT
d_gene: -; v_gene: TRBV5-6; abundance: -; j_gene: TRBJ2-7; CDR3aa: CASSRPGLEQYF; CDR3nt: TGTGCCAGCAGCAGACCGGGCCTAGAGCAGTACTTC
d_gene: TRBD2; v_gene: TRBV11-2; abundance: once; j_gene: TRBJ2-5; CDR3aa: CASSGGLQETQYF; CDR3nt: TGTGCCAGTTCGGGGGGACTCCAAGAGACCCAGTACTTC
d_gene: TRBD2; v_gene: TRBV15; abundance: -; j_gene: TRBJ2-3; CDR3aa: CATSRGNGGALDTQYF; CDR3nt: TGTGCCACCAGCAGAGGGAACGGGGGGGCTTTAGATACGCAGTATTTT
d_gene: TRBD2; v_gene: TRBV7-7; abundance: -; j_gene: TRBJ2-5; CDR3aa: CASSSGLAGLETQYF; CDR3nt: TGTGCTAGCAGCTCAGGACTAGCGGGGTTAGAGACCCAGTACTTC
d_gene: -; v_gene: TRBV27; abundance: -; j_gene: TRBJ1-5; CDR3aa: CASSPGGNQPQHF; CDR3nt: TGTGCCAGCAGTCCAGGAGGGAATCAGCCCCAGCATTTT
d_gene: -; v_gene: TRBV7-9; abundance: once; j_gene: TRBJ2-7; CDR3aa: CASSLRDGTYEQYF; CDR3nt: TGTGCCAGCAGCCTCCGTGACGGAACCTACGAGCAGTACTTC
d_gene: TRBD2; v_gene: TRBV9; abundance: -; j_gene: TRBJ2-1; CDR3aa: CASSALAGRNYNEQFF; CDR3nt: TGTGCCAGCAGCGCTCTAGCGGGGCGAAACTACAATGAGCAGTTCTTC
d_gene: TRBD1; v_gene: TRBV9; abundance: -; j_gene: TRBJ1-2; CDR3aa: CASSVTPGQGNYGYTF; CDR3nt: TGTGCCAGCAGCGTAACCCCGGGACAGGGGAACTATGGCTACACCTTC